The 10 T cell receptor beta chains below were found in one sample sequenced in a study of T cell responses to AZD1222 COVID-19 vaccine (dated by TCRdb to about 2021). Interpreted using the paper, the time point label stands for: baseline before first vaccination. Library preparation used the immunoSEQ multiplex PCR assay. This immuneACCESS table, as held by TCRdb, lists in-frame sequences with V and J called but not all clones. Of the missing ones, under half trace to an unresolved V gene in checked studies; the others have no known cause. Recorded for this sample are fewer than 150,000 clones; about 85% of them occurred a single time. The ten largest make up around 6.2% of the sample. The sample in question was peripheral blood, obtained on day 0 of AZD1222 vaccination. Every receptor here comes from an adult in good health.

The chain has TRBV10-3 and TRBJ2-2; 7 nucleotides agree with TRBD1. CDR3 length equals 16 residues. Germline-derived CDR1 and CDR2 are ENHRY and SYGVKD. The V segment lost 0 bases and the J segment 5 bases; nucleotides outside the gene matches: 6. For the CDR3, the DNA is TGTGCCATCAGTGAGTCTAGGGGGCGCGGTACCGGGGAGCTGTTTTTT. Translating it yields CAISESRGRGTGELFF.

In the case of this clone: Different DNA sequences within this sample yield the same CDR3. The chain joins TRBV12-3 or TRBV12-4 to TRBJ2-5, with D maybe TRBD2 (5 bases). Trimming stripped 2 bases from V and 4 bases from J, with 8 bases between. The CDR3 contains 13 residues. The CDR3 is CASSLSGIETQYF. CDR3 bases: TGTGCCAGCAGTTTAAGCGGAATAGAGACCCAGTACTTC.

In DNA form, the CDR3 reads TGTGCCAGCAGGCCCCCAGGGGGGATGGTTTTCTTT. It is translated as CASRPPGGMVFF. The gene calls are TRBV28 and TRBJ1-1; 7 bases map to TRBD1. The J segment lost 13 bases and the V segment lost 6 bases, leaving 11 bases of the junction unmatched. The germline gives CDR1 MDHEN, CDR2 SYDVKM. This CDR3 has 12 residues. The variable domain in full, with the rest retrieved from reference TRBV28 and TRBJ1-1, is DVKVTQSSRYLVKRTGEKVFLECVQDMDHENMFWYRQDPGLGLRLIYFSYDVKMKEKGDIPEGYSVSREKKERFSLILESASTNQTSMYLCASRPPGGMVFFGQGTRLTVV.

This clone was seen just once. This chain links TRBV20-1 with TRBJ1-1; D is unresolved. Germline CDR1 reads DFQATT; CDR2 reads SNEGSKA (reference sequence). The CDR3 extends over 11 amino acids. Between the trimmed V and J ends, which lost 2 bases and 7 bases, there was a span of 8 bases. CDR3 region: CSARREDEAFF. The CDR3 bases are TGCAGTGCTAGAAGGGAGGATGAAGCTTTCTTT.

V gene TRBV28 combines with J gene TRBJ1-1, with unresolved D. The CDR3 contains 15 residues. The germline CDR1 and CDR2 sequences are MDHEN and SYDVKM. V was cut by 2 bases and J by 1 base, with 11 bases left in between. The CDR3 bases are TGTGCCAGCAGTTTAGGGCCATTGGCGAACACTGAAGCTTTCTTT. It translates to CASSLGPLANTEAFF.

This clone has a handful of counts. The genes are TRBV2 and TRBJ1-5; D gene uncertain. This CDR3 comprises 13 residues. V dropped 7 bases and J dropped 0 bases, with 7 bases sitting between them. Germline V lookup: CDR1 SNHLY, CDR2 FYNNEI. This CDR3 is CASTQYSNQPQHF. CDR3 nucleotide sequence: TGTGCCAGCACCCAGTATAGCAATCAGCCCCAGCATTTT.

The rearrangement joins TRBV5-1 to TRBJ1-6; no firm D call. The V gene's germline CDR1 is SGHRS and CDR2 YFSETQ. V gave up 3 bases and J gave up 10 bases, with 20 bases separating them. The CDR3 is 16 amino acids. CDR3 sequence reads: CASSYQYPGERSPLHF. CDR3 bases: TGCGCCAGCAGCTACCAATATCCCGGGGAGCGATCACCCCTCCACTTT.

This clone turned up a few times. At the DNA level, this CDR3 is encoded by other sequences in the same sample as well. V is TRBV5-6 and J is TRBJ1-1; no clear D gene. The CDR3 is 14 amino acids. V dropped 2 bases and J dropped 1 base, with 9 bases sitting between them. Germline V gene data show CDR1 as SGHDT and CDR2 as YYEEEE. In DNA form, the CDR3 reads TGTGCCAGCAGCTTCCCCACACCGAACACTGAAGCTTTCTTT. This sequence encodes CASSFPTPNTEAFF.

CDR3 amino acids: CASRPRGAGQPQHF. In nucleotides, the CDR3 is TGTGCCAGCAGGCCTCGGGGAGCGGGTCAGCCCCAGCATTTT. The chain uses TRBV6-6 and TRBJ1-5, with no clear D. V was shortened by 6 bases and J by 6 bases, with 15 bases between the two germline ends. Germline loops: CDR1 MNHNY, CDR2 SVGAGI (reference sequence). There are 14 residues in the CDR3.

CDR3 sequence (DNA): TGTGCCAGCAGTCCTTACGCAGGGGCCCAAACCGGCTACACCTTC. It encodes CASSPYAGAQTGYTF. The rearrangement links TRBV7-8 to TRBJ1-2; the D gene is possibly TRBD1 (6 bases). The CDR3 loop spans 15 amino acids. The germline CDR1 and CDR2 sequences are SGHVS and FQNEAQ. V shed 6 bases and J shed 8 bases, with 22 bases lying between them.